The source of this T cell receptor beta chain is a study of blood T cell repertoires in COVID-19. V lost 6 bases to trimming and J lost 1 base, with 9 bases between them. There are 14 residues in the CDR3. Germline assignment: CDR1 MNHEY and CDR2 SVGEGT. Only in-frame clones appear in the TCRdb table, and some are missing; sequencing was by immunoSEQ multiplex PCR. This sample has some 400,000 clones, with about nine tenths found just once. Recruitment covered about 25 US areas and drew participants whose ages spanned about 18 to 95 years. The chain has TRBV6-2 or TRBV6-3 and TRBJ1-4; maybe TRBD1 (6 bases). The origin of this receptor is a woman aged 30 to 39 who had recovered from COVID-19. What was sequenced was PBMCs or T cells enriched from blood (not recorded which). CDR3 bases: TGTGCCAGCAGCCAGGACAGAACTAATGAAAAACTGTTTTTT. It codes for CASSQDRTNEKLFF.